These 3 T cell receptor beta chains originate from one sample sequenced in a study of long-term antiretroviral therapy in people with HIV. Run at survey level, the immunoSEQ assay was version v3.0. The protocol was immunoSEQ multiplex PCR, while the TCRdb copy is restricted to in-frame clones and leaves out a portion. The table records around 28,000 clones, just over 85% of them present only once. This specimen was unsorted PBMCs, taken 0.8 years after starting antiretroviral therapy. All receptors derive from a woman aged 25 to 39 with HIV.

The V and J genes are TRBV5-4 and TRBJ1-6, with D uncertain. The ends were cut back, 9 bases at V and 7 bases at J, with 14 bases in the middle. The CDR3 contains 13 residues. The germline gives CDR1 SGHNT, CDR2 YYREEE (reference sequence). CDR3 in DNA: TGTGCCACCGGAGAGAAGTACAATTCACCCCTCCACTTT. This sequence encodes CATGEKYNSPLHF.

This rearrangement joins TRBV19 to TRBJ1-5; 7 bases are a match to TRBD1. The CDR3 contains 17 residues. In germline, CDR1 is LNHDA, CDR2 SQIVND (reference sequence). V was clipped by 6 bases and J by 6 bases; unmatched bases: 17. The CDR3 protein is CASSNGPGGGKVQPQHF. CDR3 in DNA: TGTGCCAGTAGCAACGGCCCAGGGGGTGGTAAGGTTCAGCCCCAGCATTTT.

This chain joins TRBV11-1 and TRBJ1-1, with D possibly matching TRBD1 (5 bases). Trimming cost V 7 bases and J 6 bases, with 15 bases left between them. The CDR3 contains 13 residues. The germline CDR1 and CDR2 sequences are SGHAT and FQDESV (reference sequence). CDR3 bases: TGTGCCAGCACCGAAGGGGAGGTCGCTGAAGCTTTCTTT. This gives the protein CASTEGEVAEAFF.